This T cell receptor (beta chain) derives from a study of T cell changes during pregnancy in multiple sclerosis. Generated by immunoSEQ multiplex PCR, the TCRdb table keeps only in-frame clones and is missing some. Of about 49,000 clones detected, around 94% appear once; the ten largest clones hold around 5.9%. Sequencing was performed on CD8+ T cells from peripheral blood mononuclear cells, taken before pregnancy. The receptor was isolated from a female donor with multiple sclerosis, enrolled in a pregnancy study.

The CDR3: CASSLKSFPGQGLFYEQYF. CDR3 nucleotide sequence: TGTGCCAGCAGTTTAAAGTCCTTCCCGGGACAGGGTCTTTTCTACGAGCAGTACTTC. The gene calls are TRBV27 and TRBJ2-7; 9 nucleotides match TRBD1. J lost 3 bases, V lost 2 bases, and 17 bases had no gene match. Germline CDR1 MNHEY, CDR2 SMNVEV (reference sequence). This CDR3 is built from 19 residues.